One and the same sample provided the 30 T cell receptor beta chains below, sequenced in a study of T cells in women clearing cervical HPV infection. The data were produced by immunoSEQ multiplex PCR, yet TCRdb's version contains in-frame clones alone and is incomplete. There are fewer than 40,000 clones in the sample, with around 4% held by the top ten. The sequenced material came from blood buffy coat. All receptors come from a woman aged 18-70 years with a cervical HPV16 infection that either progressed to CIN3+ or cleared (not recorded which).

Comments on this clone: Read sequence stops 3 residues before the CDR3 end, and the germline J gene provides the missing end. The rearrangement links TRBV20-1 to TRBJ1-2; 7 positions agree with TRBD1. CDR3 length: 15 residues. Trimming cost V 6 bases and J 6 bases; bases outside gene matches: 16. Germline lookup yields CDR1 DFQATT and CDR2 SNEGSKA (reference sequence). The CDR3 protein is CSALGKGDSRDGYTF. The covered CDR3 bases are TGCAGTGCCCTGGGAAAAGGGGACAGTCGAGATGGC.

The CDR3 loop is CASSDHPGASGNNEQFF. The part of the CDR3 DNA that was read is TGCGCCAGCAGCGATCATCCGGGGGCTAGCGGCAACAATGAG. V is TRBV5-1 and J is TRBJ2-1; tentative D call: TRBD2 (7 bases). The read comes to an end 3 residues before the CDR3 does, leaving the germline J gene to fill in the end. The V end lost 4 bases, the J end lost 5 bases, and 22 bases lay between the germline ends. From germline, CDR1 is SGHRS and CDR2 YFSETQ. The CDR3 sequence is 17 residues long.

The CDR3 region is CASSPGTADNSPLHF. Partial CDR3 DNA: TGTGCCAGCTCACCCGGGACAGCCGATAATTCACCC. The chain employs TRBV18 and TRBJ1-6, with 7 bases matching TRBD1. The CDR3 end falls 3 residues outside the read, so it is completed with the germline J gene. Losses at the gene ends were 3 bases for V and 5 bases for J; bases not matched to a gene: 4. CDR3 length equals 15 residues. Germline CDR1 reads KGHSH; CDR2 reads LQKENI.

A word on this clone: The read finishes 3 residues shy of the CDR3 end, and the germline J gene is used to complete it. The chain couples TRBV20-1 to TRBJ2-7; D is uncertain. Trimming pared 3 bases from V and 0 bases from J, leaving 12 bases between. From germline, CDR1 is DFQATT and CDR2 SNEGSKA (reference sequence). CDR3 length: 14 amino acids. CDR3 DNA, as far as it was read: TGCAGTGCTAGCGGCGCGTCTAGCTCCTACGAG. Encoded protein: CSASGASSSYE. From start to end, the CDR3 is CSASGASSSYEQYF.

Details on this clone: The CDR3 end is not reached by the read, which stops 3 residues before it; the germline J gene fills it in. The rearrangement links TRBV29-1 to TRBJ1-2; possibly TRBD1 for D (6 bases). The CDR3 is 14 residues long. Trimming stripped 0 bases from V and 6 bases from J, with 14 bases between. Per germline, CDR1 SQVTM and CDR2 ANQGSEA. The CDR3 loop reads CSVEDLRGPDGYTF. The CDR3 bases that were read are TGCAGCGTTGAAGATCTCAGGGGCCCTGATGGC.

Points on this clone: Read data end 3 residues before the CDR3 end; the end is taken from the germline J gene. V usage is TRBV2 and J usage is TRBJ2-4; 7 positions agree with TRBD1. The CDR3 is 17 residues long. CDR1 is SNHLY and CDR2 is FYNNEI in the germline V gene. V shed 5 bases and J 0 bases; nucleotides not matched to a gene: 10. Partial CDR3 DNA: TGTGCCAGCAGTCTTACGGGACAGCTCATAGCCAAAAACATT. It specifies CASSLTGQLIAKNI. The CDR3, in full, reads CASSLTGQLIAKNIQYF.

To note about this clone: Read data end 3 residues before the CDR3 end; the end is taken from the germline J gene. The chain is built from TRBV9 and TRBJ2-1; D is ambiguous. V shed 3 bases and J shed 9 bases, with 16 bases lying between them. Germline CDR1 reads SGDLS; CDR2 reads YYNGEE. The CDR3 spans 14 residues. The CDR3 loop is CASSGRRGAIEQFF. CDR3 DNA, as far as it was read: TGTGCCAGCAGCGGTAGACGCGGAGCAATTGAG.

A note on this clone: The read finishes 3 residues shy of the CDR3 end, and the germline J gene is used to complete it. The chain combines TRBV5-1 with TRBJ2-3; TRBD2 aligns across 8 bases. The CDR3 is made up of 16 amino acids. Germline CDR1 SGHRS, CDR2 YFSETQ. Trimming removed 1 base from V and 2 bases from J; junction bases left unmatched: 6. The CDR3 DNA, read in part, is TGCGCCAGCAGCTTGCCCCAGCGGGGGACCACAGATACG. It is translated as CASSLPQRGTTDT. The entire CDR3 reads CASSLPQRGTTDTQYF.

Note on this clone: The sequence runs out 3 residues before the end of the CDR3; the remainder is reconstructed from the germline J gene. The V call is TRBV28, the J call TRBJ2-7; 9 positions match TRBD1. Unmatched junction bases numbered 10, after V lost 3 bases and J lost 4 bases. This CDR3 is 16 amino acids long. CDR1 is MDHEN, CDR2 SYDVKM, per germline. The CDR3 loop reads CASSFGDETGGYEQYF. Incomplete CDR3 DNA: TGTGCCAGCAGTTTTGGGGACGAGACAGGGGGATACGAG. The variable domain in full, with the rest retrieved from reference TRBV28 and TRBJ2-7, is DVKVTQSSRYLVKRTGEKVFLECVQDMDHENMFWYRQDPGLGLRLIYFSYDVKMKEKGDIPEGYSVSREKKERFSLILESASTNQTSMYLCASSFGDETGGYEQYFGPGTRLTVT.

Worth noting for this clone: Sequencing ends 3 residues short of the CDR3 end; the germline J gene provides the rest. V gene TRBV28 combines with J gene TRBJ2-1; D is uncertain. V was trimmed by 6 bases and J by 1 base, leaving 13 bases between them. Germline V lookup: CDR1 MDHEN, CDR2 SYDVKM. The CDR3 covers 15 residues. The CDR3 reads CASSPPGYSYNEQFF. The DNA read from the CDR3 is TGTGCCAGCAGCCCCCCAGGCTATTCCTACAATGAG.

For this clone: From the germline J gene comes the end of the CDR3, since the read stops 3 residues before it. The chain carries TRBV5-6 and TRBJ2-4, with TRBD1 as a possible D gene (5 bases). Germline lookup yields CDR1 SGHDT and CDR2 YYEEEE. The CDR3 totals 13 residues. The CDR3 DNA, read in part, is TGTGCCAGCAGCCACAGGATCCAAGAGACT. This gives the protein CASSHRIQET. The whole CDR3 protein is CASSHRIQETQYF.

Remarks on this clone: The CDR3 is cut off 3 residues early in the read; its end comes from the germline J gene. The V and J genes are TRBV11-1 and TRBJ2-5, with 8 bases fitting TRBD1. This CDR3 spans 14 amino acids. Germline V gives CDR1 SGHAT, CDR2 FQDESV (reference sequence). V was clipped by 3 bases and J by 5 bases; unmatched bases: 5. The CDR3 sequence is CASSLGDRWETQYF. The DNA read from the CDR3 is TGTGCCAGCAGCTTGGGGGACAGGTGGGAGACC.

Concerning this clone itself: The CDR3 end lies 3 residues beyond the end of the read and is filled in from the germline J gene. The chain employs TRBV6-2 or TRBV6-3 and TRBJ1-1; a possible D gene is TRBD1 (5 bases). The CDR3 extends over 14 amino acids. The germline V gene has CDR1 MNHEY and CDR2 SVGEGT. Trimming removed 0 bases from V and 1 base from J, with 6 bases in between. CDR3 residues: CASSYSGGNTEAFF. CDR3 DNA, as far as it was read: TGTGCCAGCAGTTACTCGGGGGGGAACACTGAA.

As to this clone: The read ends 3 residues early relative to the CDR3; the germline J gene fills the gap. The V and J genes are TRBV19 and TRBJ2-1; 9 nucleotides align to TRBD1. With 3 bases clipped from V and 5 bases from J, the junction kept 5 bases outside the gene matches. The CDR3 covers 15 residues. CDR1 and CDR2 (germline): LNHDA, SQIVND (reference sequence). The CDR3 reads CASSIGQGRDNEQFF. The sequenced part of the CDR3 DNA is TGTGCCAGTAGTATCGGACAGGGGAGAGACAATGAG.

Points on this clone: The read falls 3 residues short of the CDR3 end, and the missing part is taken from the germline J gene. The rearrangement joins TRBV6-1 to TRBJ2-3; the D call may be TRBD1 or TRBD2 (6 bases each). The germline V gene encodes CDR1 MNHNS and CDR2 SASEGT. The CDR3 has 16 residues. V was pared by 0 bases and J by 4 bases, with 14 bases between. This CDR3 is CASSEATGGGADTQYF. CDR3 bases read: TGTGCCAGCAGTGAAGCGACAGGAGGAGGGGCAGATACG.

Details on this clone: The read finishes 3 residues shy of the CDR3 end, and the germline J gene is used to complete it. The chain has TRBV20-1 and TRBJ2-2, with D hard to call. The V gene's germline CDR1 is DFQATT and CDR2 SNEGSKA (reference sequence). Trimming left V 6 bases short and J 3 bases short, with 17 bases between. This CDR3 has 15 residues. CDR3 protein: CSALTPPSDTGELFF. The CDR3 DNA, read in part, is TGCAGTGCACTAACCCCCCCCTCGGACACCGGGGAG.

On this clone itself: The CDR3 end falls 3 residues outside the read, so it is completed with the germline J gene. The genes are TRBV7-9 and TRBJ1-2; D unclear. The germline CDR1 and CDR2 sequences are SEHNR and FQNEAQ (reference sequence). This CDR3 contains 13 residues. CDR3 DNA (partial): TGTGCCAGCAGCTTAGCGCTAAACGGTGAC. As protein: CASSLALNGD. The full-length CDR3 reads as CASSLALNGDYTF.

About this clone itself: The read stops 3 residues short of the end of the CDR3; the missing end is completed from the germline J gene. The rearrangement links TRBV5-1 to TRBJ1-2; 7 bases fit TRBD1. Per the germline V gene, CDR1 is SGHRS and CDR2 is YFSETQ. This CDR3 region has 16 residues. Trimming at V came to 5 bases and at J to 5 bases, leaving 15 bases not matched to a gene. The sequenced CDR3 bases are TGCGCCAGCAGTCCGGGACAGCCCATTGCCGGGTATGGC. Protein sequence: CASSPGQPIAGYG. The entire CDR3 reads CASSPGQPIAGYGYTF.

About this clone: The read finishes 3 residues shy of the CDR3 end, and the germline J gene is used to complete it. This chain links TRBV20-1 with TRBJ2-7; maybe TRBD2 (6 bases). V lost 2 bases and J 2 bases, leaving 13 bases between the germline ends. Germline V gives CDR1 DFQATT, CDR2 SNEGSKA (reference sequence). The CDR3 totals 14 residues. The sequenced CDR3 bases are TGCAGTGCTAGAACGGGAGAGGGGACCTACGAG. Encoded protein: CSARTGEGTYE. The complete CDR3 reads CSARTGEGTYEQYF.

With respect to this clone: The CDR3 end lies 3 residues beyond the end of the read and is filled in from the germline J gene. This rearrangement joins TRBV19 to TRBJ2-3; maybe TRBD2 (6 bases). Deletions cut 7 bases from V and 2 bases from J, with 10 bases between. This CDR3 is 13 amino acids long. Germline CDR1 reads LNHDA; CDR2 reads SQIVND (reference sequence). The DNA read from the CDR3 is TGTGCCAGTACCAGCGGGTACACAGATACG. The encoded protein is CASTSGYTDT. The full CDR3 sequence reads CASTSGYTDTQYF.

To note about this clone: Sequencing ends 3 residues short of the CDR3 end; the germline J gene provides the rest. The genes are TRBV5-6 and TRBJ2-5; D unresolved. V gave up 10 bases and J gave up 5 bases, with 12 bases separating them. Germline values: CDR1 SGHDT, CDR2 YYEEEE. This CDR3 has 11 residues. The CDR3 loop reads CAASSRETQYF. The sequenced part of the CDR3 DNA is TGTGCCGCCTCCTCCCGGGAGACC.

In regard to this clone: With the read ending 3 residues before the CDR3 end, the germline J gene is used to fill in that end. The chain links TRBV2 to TRBJ1-6; unclear D gene. The CDR3 consists of 15 residues. Germline V gene lookup returns CDR1 SNHLY and CDR2 FYNNEI. The CDR3 loop reads CASSGLSGLRGPLHF. The sequenced part of the CDR3 DNA is TGTGCCAGCAGTGGTCTCTCAGGCCTTAGAGGGCCC.

A remark on this clone: The missing CDR3 end, 3 residues past where the read stops, is filled in from the germline J gene. The V and J genes are TRBV7-2 and TRBJ1-5; weak D call: TRBD1 (6 bases). CDR1 is SGHTA and CDR2 is FQGNSA in the germline V gene. V was trimmed by 4 bases and J by 0 bases, leaving 10 bases between them. This CDR3 region has 15 residues. The CDR3 spells CASSWGHGSNQPQHF. The CDR3 bases that were read are TGTGCCAGCAGCTGGGGACACGGTAGCAATCAGCCC.

A remark on this clone: The read ends 3 residues before the CDR3 terminus; that terminus is restored from the germline J gene. The chain has TRBV5-6 and TRBJ2-3; possibly TRBD2 for D (7 bases). The CDR3 consists of 15 residues. Between the trimmed V and J ends, which lost 8 bases and 2 bases, there was a span of 18 bases. Germline V gene sequence: CDR1 SGHDT, CDR2 YYEEEE. The DNA read from the CDR3 is TGTGCCAGTAACGCGTGGGGGGGGGCCACAGATACG. Protein product: CASNAWGGATDT. The complete CDR3 reads CASNAWGGATDTQYF. Together with reference TRBV5-6 and TRBJ2-3, the CDR3 gives the full variable domain: DAGVTQSPTHLIKTRGQQVTLRCSPKSGHDTVSWYQQALGQGPQFIFQYYEEEERQRGNFPDRFSGHQFPNYSSELNVNALLLGDSALYLCASNAWGGATDTQYFGPGTRLTVL.

A note on this clone: The CDR3 end lies 3 residues beyond the end of the read and is filled in from the germline J gene. The rearrangement uses TRBV2 and TRBJ1-5, with 7 positions matching TRBD1. Germline CDR1 is SNHLY and CDR2 is FYNNEI. V was pared by 7 bases and J by 3 bases, with 6 bases of the junction left unmatched. This CDR3 contains 14 residues. Partial CDR3 DNA: TGTGCCAGCAAGACAGGGAGTACCAATCAGCCC. As protein: CASKTGSTNQP. The full CDR3 sequence reads CASKTGSTNQPQHF.

In the case of this clone: The DNA ends 3 residues before the CDR3 does, and the rest of the CDR3 is filled in from the germline J gene. The V and J genes are TRBV29-1 and TRBJ2-7, with D tentatively TRBD1 (6 bases). The germline V gene encodes CDR1 SQVTM and CDR2 ANQGSEA. V was pared by 0 bases and J by 2 bases, with 14 bases between. This CDR3 is built from 15 residues. Partial CDR3 DNA: TGCAGCGTTGAAGACTGGACAGTCCAGGCCTACGAG. This codes for CSVEDWTVQAYE. The entire CDR3 is CSVEDWTVQAYEQYF.

A remark on this clone: The read stops 3 residues short of the end of the CDR3; the missing end is completed from the germline J gene. The genes are TRBV6-1 and TRBJ2-2; D is undetermined. The CDR3 contains 14 residues. V was shortened by 0 bases and J by 3 bases, with 5 bases between the two germline ends. Germline V gene sequence: CDR1 MNHNS, CDR2 SASEGT. The CDR3 here is CASSEAGDTGELFF. The CDR3 DNA, read in part, is TGTGCCAGCAGTGAAGCGGGCGACACCGGGGAG.

For this clone: Sequencing ends 3 residues short of the CDR3 end; the germline J gene provides the rest. The V call is TRBV5-6, the J call TRBJ1-1; D perhaps matches TRBD1 (6 bases). Germline V lookup: CDR1 SGHDT, CDR2 YYEEEE. The V end lost 5 bases, the J end lost 4 bases, and 18 bases lay between the germline ends. The CDR3 sequence is 15 residues long. CDR3: CASSLGTGRGTEAFF. Incomplete CDR3 DNA: TGTGCCAGCAGTTTAGGAACAGGGCGAGGCACTGAA.

In regard to this clone: Read data end 3 residues before the CDR3 end; the end is taken from the germline J gene. The genes are TRBV19 and TRBJ2-7; 16 nucleotides line up with TRBD2. V gave up 5 bases and J gave up 5 bases; unmatched junction bases: 3. In germline, CDR1 is LNHDA, CDR2 SQIVND (reference sequence). The length of the CDR3 is 15 residues. Partial CDR3 DNA: TGTGCCAGTAGTGACGGGACTAGCGGGGGGGACGAG. It yields the protein CASSDGTSGGDE. The complete CDR3 sequence is CASSDGTSGGDEQYF.

Comment on this clone: The read halts 3 residues ahead of the CDR3 end, with the missing end drawn from the germline J gene. This sequence joins TRBV5-1 and TRBJ2-7; D uncertain. V was cut by 4 bases and J by 3 bases, with 14 bases left in between. The CDR3 has 14 residues. CDR1 and CDR2 (germline): SGHRS, YFSETQ. CDR3 bases read: TGCGCCAGCAGCCCTAGGCCAGAAAGCTACGAG. As protein: CASSPRPESYE. The full CDR3 protein reads CASSPRPESYEQYF.